Here is one T cell receptor (beta chain) with its context. Participants comprised healthy donors of bone marrow. This sample is drawn from a study of cytomegalovirus exposure and HLA in healthy donors. The primer mix had 60 Vbeta and 13 Jbeta primers. TCRdb keeps only in-frame clones here, not all; method: immunoSEQ multiplex PCR. The sample holds tens of thousands of clones, around 67% seen once. This receptor was obtained from a human donor in good health. Sequenced sample: PBMCs.

The CDR3 DNA reads TGTGCCAGCAGCTCGGAGACAGGGGTTGGCTACACCTTC. This translates into CASSSETGVGYTF. V is TRBV7-2 and J is TRBJ1-2, with 8 bases fitting TRBD1. Germline lookup yields CDR1 SGHTA and CDR2 FQGNSA. The CDR3 length is 13 residues. Unmatched junction bases numbered 5, after V lost 4 bases and J lost 7 bases.